The source of this TCR beta chain is a study of shared clonotypes between healthy human individuals. Here immunoSEQ multiplex PCR was the method, and the copy in TCRdb shows in-frame clones only, minus some. The sample carries roughly 700,000 clones, about 92% recorded once. The CD8 memory fraction combined CD45RO+ cells with TemRA cells (CCR7-negative CD45RA+). The CDR3 is made up of 13 amino acids. V trimming: 5 bases; J trimming: 10 bases; junction bases outside the gene matches: 8. Germline V gene lookup returns CDR1 SGHTA and CDR2 FQGNSA. This chain links TRBV7-2 with TRBJ1-1; TRBD1 aligns across 9 bases. The sequenced sample was memory CD8+ T cells from PBMCs. Subset given: CD45RO+ cells pooled with CCR7-negative TemRA cells. The origin of this receptor is a young man in good health. Some clones in this sample may be carry-over from other donors' samples. The DNA of the CDR3 is TGTGCCAGCAGCCCCCGGACAGGGGAAGGAGCTTTCTTT. This encodes CASSPRTGEGAFF. Full variable domain (rest looked up from reference TRBV7-2 and TRBJ1-1): GAGVSQSPSNKVTEKGKDVELRCDPISGHTALYWYRQSLGQGLEFLIYFQGNSAPDKSGLPSDRFSAERTGGSVSTLTIQRTQQEDSAVYLCASSPRTGEGAFFGQGTRLTVV.